What follows are 15 T cell receptor beta chains derived from one specimen sequenced in a study of cytomegalovirus exposure and HLA in healthy donors (dated by TCRdb to between 2016 and 2019). Library preparation was by the immunoSEQ multiplex PCR assay. For the multiplex PCR, a mixture combining 60 forward primers for TCR Vbeta segments and 13 reverse primers for TCR Jbeta segments was used. This is the immuneACCESS table as TCRdb keeps it, with only in-frame sequences that have V and J called. A part of the clones is gone; compared with another copy, unresolved V genes explain less than half, and the rest is unexplained. The sample table records about 150,000 clones; about 88% of these occur just once. The top ten hold about 2.1% of the sample. Sequences were obtained from PBMCs. These receptors were collected from a woman in her late teens or twenties in good health and CMV-seronegative.

This chain connects TRBV9 to TRBJ2-1, with 7 bases aligning to TRBD2. The CDR3 spans 16 residues. Germline V gives CDR1 SGDLS, CDR2 YYNGEE. The trim removed 0 bases at V and 7 bases at J, leaving 10 bases unmatched. The chain's CDR3 is CASSVGSSGLGNEQFF. CDR3 DNA: TGTGCCAGCAGCGTAGGGAGTAGCGGGCTGGGGAATGAGCAGTTCTTC.

The V and J genes are TRBV29-1 and TRBJ1-4, with TRBD1 identical over 10 bases. CDR1 and CDR2 from the germline V gene are SQVTM and ANQGSEA. The ends lost 6 bases at V and 5 bases at J; junction bases unmatched: 6. The CDR3 consists of 14 residues. The CDR3 sequence: CSVAPGQGNEKLFF. CDR3 sequence (DNA): TGCAGCGTCGCTCCGGGACAGGGGAATGAAAAACTGTTTTTT.

The chain links TRBV13 to TRBJ1-2, with unresolved D. V lost 5 bases and J lost 4, with 20 bases in between. Germline-derived CDR1 and CDR2 are PRHDT and FYEKMQ (reference sequence). CDR3 size: 16 residues. The DNA for the CDR3 is TGTGCCAGCAGCCCCCGGGAGGGAAGGTTGACCTATGGCTACACCTTC. Translated, it gives CASSPREGRLTYGYTF.

This sequence joins TRBV11-2 and TRBJ2-1; the match to TRBD2 covers 8 bases. This CDR3 comprises 15 residues. Germline trimming cut 1 base from V and 7 bases from J; bases unmatched to any gene: 6. Per germline, CDR1 SGHAT and CDR2 FQNNGV. The CDR3: CASSLAAGVGNEQFF. In nucleotides, the CDR3 is TGTGCCAGCAGCTTAGCAGCGGGAGTGGGGAATGAGCAGTTCTTC.

To note about this clone: The same CDR3 can be traced to other DNA sequences in this sample. The J gene is TRBJ2-1, the V gene TRBV4-1; D is perhaps TRBD1 (6 bases). CDR1 and CDR2 (germline): MGHRA, YSYEKL. V lost 4 bases and J lost 1, with 14 bases in between. The CDR3 covers 16 residues. The CDR3 bases are TGCGCCAGCAGCCTCCTAGGGGGACCATCCTACAATGAGCAGTTCTTC. Translation gives CASSLLGGPSYNEQFF.

The chain couples TRBV28 to TRBJ2-5; TRBD2 matches at 13 bases. Germline CDR1 MDHEN, CDR2 SYDVKM. Trimming removed 7 bases from V and 3 bases from J; junction bases left unmatched: 11. The CDR3 extends over 17 amino acids. As DNA, the CDR3 is TGTGCCAGCACAGACCGGACTAGCGGGGGAACGGAAGAGACCCAGTACTTC. The encoded protein is CASTDRTSGGTEETQYF.

The J gene is TRBJ1-2, the V gene TRBV2; D is undetermined. CDR1 is SNHLY, CDR2 FYNNEI, per germline. The CDR3 is 13 amino acids. V gave up 7 bases and J gave up 2 bases, with 11 bases separating them. CDR3 in DNA: TGTGCCAGCAACCCGAGAGTAAACTATGGCTACACCTTC. Amino acid sequence: CASNPRVNYGYTF.

Of note for this clone: One end of the junction is discordant with germline, which a read error may explain. The chain carries TRBV4-1 and TRBJ1-6; unclear D gene. Germline V CDR1 and CDR2: MGHRA, YSYEKL. The CDR3 spans 15 residues. The CDR3 here is CASSQDLSSPGRRVF. CDR3 DNA: TGCGCCAGCAGCCAAGATCTTTCTTCTCCTGGGAGAAGAGTTTTT.

The V call is TRBV10-3, the J call TRBJ1-2; 11 bases agree with TRBD1. Germline CDR1 ENHRY, CDR2 SYGVKD. There are 17 residues in the CDR3. V shed 2 bases and J 5 bases; nucleotides not matched to a gene: 10. Written as DNA, the CDR3 is TGTGCCATCAGTGAGCGGCGGGCAGGACAGGGGGCTTATGGCTACACCTTC. This translates into CAISERRAGQGAYGYTF.

The chain couples TRBV5-1 to TRBJ2-1; D gene unclear. V lost 2 bases and J 9 bases, leaving 12 bases between the germline ends. Germline CDR1 reads SGHRS; CDR2 reads YFSETQ. CDR3 length equals 13 residues. CDR3 DNA sequence: TGCGCCAGCAGCTTAGGTCCCGGCGGTGAGCAGTTCTTC. Amino acid sequence: CASSLGPGGEQFF.

The rearrangement uses TRBV11-3 and TRBJ2-1; 9 bases align to TRBD2. This CDR3 comprises 15 residues. J gave up 3 bases and V 4 bases, and 4 bases lay outside the gene matches. The germline CDR1 and CDR2 sequences are SGHNT and YENEEA. CDR3 loop: CASSSRLADYNEQFF. DNA for the CDR3: TGTGCCAGCAGCTCACGACTAGCGGACTACAATGAGCAGTTCTTC.

The rearrangement uses TRBV4-1 and TRBJ2-3, with 7 positions matching TRBD1. J lost 2 bases, V lost 2 bases, and 1 base had no gene match. The length of the CDR3 is 14 residues. Germline CDR1 MGHRA, CDR2 YSYEKL. Here the CDR3 DNA reads TGCGCCAGCAGCCAAACAGGGGTCACAGATACGCAGTATTTT. It codes for CASSQTGVTDTQYF.

The gene calls are TRBV14 and TRBJ2-3; no clear D gene. V shed 3 bases and J shed 5 bases, with 12 bases lying between them. The CDR3 loop spans 14 amino acids. Germline V CDR1 and CDR2: SGHDN, FVKESK. As DNA, the CDR3 is TGTGCCAGCAGCCACCCCGTCCCCGGAGATACGCAGTATTTT. Its translation is CASSHPVPGDTQYF.

Comments on this clone: The same CDR3 can be traced to other DNA sequences in this sample. This chain uses TRBV4-3 with TRBJ2-2; 9 nucleotides agree with TRBD2. Germline assignment: CDR1 LGHNA and CDR2 YSLEER. This CDR3 spans 17 amino acids. V gave up 0 bases and J gave up 8 bases; unmatched junction bases: 10. The CDR3 reads CASSQDASGGTKGELFF. The CDR3 coding sequence is TGCGCCAGCAGCCAAGACGCAAGCGGGGGGACAAAAGGGGAGCTGTTTTTT.

The CDR3 DNA reads as TGCGCCAGCAGCCAGGTAGCGGGAGGGCCCAACGAGCAGTACTTC. The encoded protein is CASSQVAGGPNEQYF. The chain carries TRBV4-3 and TRBJ2-7, with 11 bases that match TRBD2. The CDR3 contains 15 residues. J gave up 5 bases and V 3 bases, and 6 bases lay outside the gene matches. Germline V CDR1 and CDR2: LGHNA, YSLEER.